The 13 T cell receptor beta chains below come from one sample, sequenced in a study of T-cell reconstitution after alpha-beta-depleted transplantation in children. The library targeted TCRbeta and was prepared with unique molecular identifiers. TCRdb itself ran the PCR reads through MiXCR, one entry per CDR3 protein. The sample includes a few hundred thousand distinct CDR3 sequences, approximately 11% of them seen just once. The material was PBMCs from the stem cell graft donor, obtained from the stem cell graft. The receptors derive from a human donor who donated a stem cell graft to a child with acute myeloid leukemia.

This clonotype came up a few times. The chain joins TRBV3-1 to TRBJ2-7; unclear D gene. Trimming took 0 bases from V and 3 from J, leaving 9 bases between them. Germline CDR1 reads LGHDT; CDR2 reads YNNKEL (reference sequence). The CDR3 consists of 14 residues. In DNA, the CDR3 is TGTGCCAGCAGCCAAGATCCGGCTGACTACGAGCAGTACGTC. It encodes CASSQDPADYEQYV.

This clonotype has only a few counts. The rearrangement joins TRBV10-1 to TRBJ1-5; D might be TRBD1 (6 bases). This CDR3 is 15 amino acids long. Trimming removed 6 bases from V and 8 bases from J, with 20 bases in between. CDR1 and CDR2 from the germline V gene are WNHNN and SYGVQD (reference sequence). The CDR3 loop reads CASSLIKGGREPQHF. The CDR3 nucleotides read TGCGCCAGCAGCTTGATCAAGGGGGGTAGGGAGCCCCAGCATTTT.

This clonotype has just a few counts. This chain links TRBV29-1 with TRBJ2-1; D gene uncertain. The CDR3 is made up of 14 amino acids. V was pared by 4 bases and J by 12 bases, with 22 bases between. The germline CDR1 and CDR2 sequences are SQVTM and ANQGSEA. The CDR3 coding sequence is TGCAGCGTTGGAATGGGCGCTGTAAGGGCCGGGCAGTTCTTC. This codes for CSVGMGAVRAGQFF.

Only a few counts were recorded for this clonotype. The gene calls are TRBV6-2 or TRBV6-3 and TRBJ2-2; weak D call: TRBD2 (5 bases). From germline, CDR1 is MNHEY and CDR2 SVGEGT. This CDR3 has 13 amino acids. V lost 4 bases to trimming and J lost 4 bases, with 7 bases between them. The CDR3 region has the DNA TGTGCCAGCAGTTGGGCGGGCACCGGGGAGCTGTTTTTT. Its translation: CASSWAGTGELFF.

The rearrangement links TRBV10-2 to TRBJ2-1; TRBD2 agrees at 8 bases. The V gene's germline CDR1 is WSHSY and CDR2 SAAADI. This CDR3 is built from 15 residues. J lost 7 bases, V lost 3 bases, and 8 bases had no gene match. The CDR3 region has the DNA TGCGCCAGCAGTGATCCCGGGGGGGCTTCGAATGAGCAGTTCTTC. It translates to CASSDPGGASNEQFF.

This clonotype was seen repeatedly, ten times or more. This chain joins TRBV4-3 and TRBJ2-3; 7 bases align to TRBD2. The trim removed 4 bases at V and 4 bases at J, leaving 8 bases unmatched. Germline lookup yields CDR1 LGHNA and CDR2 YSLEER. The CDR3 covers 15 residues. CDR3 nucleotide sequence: TGCGCCAGCAGCCCCTACAGCGGGATGTCAGATACGCAGTATTTT. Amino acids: CASSPYSGMSDTQYF.

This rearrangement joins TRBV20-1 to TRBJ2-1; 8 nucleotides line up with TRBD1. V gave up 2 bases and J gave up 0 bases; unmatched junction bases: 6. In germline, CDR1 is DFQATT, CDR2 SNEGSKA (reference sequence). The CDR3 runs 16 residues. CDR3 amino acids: CSARRPRGLSYNEQFF. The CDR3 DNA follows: TGCAGTGCTAGACGGCCCAGGGGGCTCTCCTACAATGAGCAGTTCTTC.

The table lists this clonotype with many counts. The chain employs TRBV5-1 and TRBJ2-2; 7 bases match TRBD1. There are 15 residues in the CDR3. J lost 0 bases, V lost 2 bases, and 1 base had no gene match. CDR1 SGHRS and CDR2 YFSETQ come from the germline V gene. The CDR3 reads CASSLGTANTGELFF. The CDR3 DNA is TGCGCCAGCAGCTTAGGGACAGCGAACACCGGGGAGCTGTTTTTT.

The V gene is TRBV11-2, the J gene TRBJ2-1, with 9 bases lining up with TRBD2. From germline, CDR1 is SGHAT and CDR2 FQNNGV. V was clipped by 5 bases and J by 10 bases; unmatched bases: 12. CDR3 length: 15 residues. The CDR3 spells CASSPWDSGSLEQFF. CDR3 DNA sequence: TGTGCCAGCAGCCCCTGGGATAGCGGGAGTTTGGAGCAGTTCTTC.

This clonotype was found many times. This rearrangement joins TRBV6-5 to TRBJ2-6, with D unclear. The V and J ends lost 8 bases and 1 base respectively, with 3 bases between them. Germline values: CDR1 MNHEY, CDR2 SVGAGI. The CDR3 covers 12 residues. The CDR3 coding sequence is TGTGCCAGCCGGTCTGGGGCCAACGTCCTGACTTTC. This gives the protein CASRSGANVLTF.

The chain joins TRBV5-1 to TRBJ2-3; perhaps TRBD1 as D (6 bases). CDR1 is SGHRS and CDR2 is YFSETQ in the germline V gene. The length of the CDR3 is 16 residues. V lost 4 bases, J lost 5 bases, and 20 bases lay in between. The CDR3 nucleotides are TGCGCCAGCAGCCACGACAGGTCAGGCGCGGGAGATACGCAGTATTTT. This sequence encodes CASSHDRSGAGDTQYF.

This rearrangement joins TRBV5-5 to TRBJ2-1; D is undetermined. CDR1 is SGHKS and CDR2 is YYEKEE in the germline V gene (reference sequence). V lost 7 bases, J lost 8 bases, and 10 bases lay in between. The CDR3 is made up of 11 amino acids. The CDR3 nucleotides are TGTGCCAGCCTTACGTGGGATGAGCAGTTCTTC. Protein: CASLTWDEQFF. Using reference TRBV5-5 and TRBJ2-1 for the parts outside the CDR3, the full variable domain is DAGVTQSPTHLIKTRGQQVTLRCSPISGHKSVSWYQQVLGQGPQFIFQYYEKEERGRGNFPDRFSARQFPNYSSELNVNALLLGDSALYLCASLTWDEQFFGPGTRLTVL.

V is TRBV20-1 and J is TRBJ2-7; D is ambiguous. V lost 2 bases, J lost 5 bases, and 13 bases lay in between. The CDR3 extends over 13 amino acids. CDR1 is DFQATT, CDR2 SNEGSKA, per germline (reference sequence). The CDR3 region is CSARPSSIHEQYF. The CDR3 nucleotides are TGCAGTGCTAGACCTTCTAGTATCCACGAGCAGTACTTC.